These 10 T cell receptor beta chains came from one sample sequenced in a study of blood T cells in healthy people across ages. The second PCR ran about 6 to 11 cycles with a sample-barcoded 5' primer and J-beta primers. TCRdb itself ran the 5' RACE reads through MiXCR, one entry per CDR3 protein. The table includes some 900,000 distinct CDR3 sequences, 40% to 60% detected once. Sequencing was done on a sample of blood. These receptors were collected from a man aged 25 to 40 in good health.

This rearrangement joins TRBV10-3 to TRBJ2-3; D remains ambiguous. Trimming shortened V by 5 bases and J by 4 bases, and 7 bases separated the two germline ends. CDR1 and CDR2 (germline): ENHRY, SYGVKD. The CDR3 spans 12 residues. In DNA form, the CDR3 reads TGTGCCATCAGTTCGATGGCAGATACGCAGTATTTT. It is translated as CAISSMADTQYF.

The rearrangement joins TRBV15 to TRBJ1-2, with D possibly matching TRBD1 (5 bases). The germline V gene has CDR1 LNHNV and CDR2 YYDKDF (reference sequence). Between the trimmed V and J ends, which lost 0 bases and 6 bases, there was a span of 8 bases. The CDR3 runs to 13 residues. The CDR3 here is CATSRDRVDGYTF. The DNA of the CDR3 is TGTGCCACCAGCAGAGACAGGGTGGATGGCTACACCTTC. The variable domain in full, completed from reference TRBV15 and TRBJ1-2, reads DAMVIQNPRYQVTQFGKPVTLSCSQTLNHNVMYWYQQKSSQAPKLLFHYYDKDFNNEADTPDNFQSRRPNTSFCFLDIRSPGLGDTAMYLCATSRDRVDGYTFGSGTRLTVV.

This clonotype was counted ten times or more. V usage is TRBV29-1 and J usage is TRBJ2-7; 9 bases align to TRBD1. There are 14 residues in the CDR3. J gave up 5 bases and V 2 bases, and 7 bases lay outside the gene matches. Germline V gives CDR1 SQVTM, CDR2 ANQGSEA. The CDR3 here is CSVELQGAGDEQYF. The CDR3 coding sequence is TGCAGCGTTGAATTACAGGGGGCTGGGGACGAGCAGTACTTC.

The V gene is TRBV5-1, the J gene TRBJ1-1; D unresolved. Germline-derived CDR1 and CDR2 are SGHRS and YFSETQ. The CDR3 extends over 14 amino acids. V dropped 3 bases and J dropped 0 bases, with 9 bases sitting between them. The CDR3: CASSSLRMNTEAFF. DNA for the CDR3: TGCGCCAGCAGCTCTCTACGGATGAACACTGAAGCTTTCTTT. The full variable domain, rest sourced from reference TRBV5-1 and TRBJ1-1, is KAGVTQTPRYLIKTRGQQVTLSCSPISGHRSVSWYQQTPGQGLQFLFEYFSETQRNKGNFPGRFSGRQFSNSRSEMNVSTLELGDSALYLCASSSLRMNTEAFFGQGTRLTVV.

This clonotype turned up a few times. The chain employs TRBV6-6 and TRBJ2-4; 9 bases map to TRBD1. Germline V gene sequence: CDR1 MNHNY, CDR2 SVGAGI (reference sequence). V was pared by 7 bases and J by 12 bases, with 10 bases of the junction left unmatched. The CDR3 contains 13 residues. In DNA form, the CDR3 reads TGTGCCAGCATCTCAGGACAGGGGAAGGGTCAGTACTTC. Translated: CASISGQGKGQYF.

This rearrangement joins TRBV2 to TRBJ2-4; possible D gene TRBD1, 6 bases. V was clipped by 6 bases and J by 11 bases, with 11 bases between them. Germline V gene lookup returns CDR1 SNHLY and CDR2 FYNNEI. The CDR3 is 11 amino acids. The CDR3 nucleotides read TGTGCCAGCAGCACCACAGGGTTTCAGTACTTC. Its translation: CASSTTGFQYF.

This clonotype was found a few times. The V call is TRBV6-1, the J call TRBJ2-1; D remains unclear. The CDR3 consists of 17 residues. Trimming pared 6 bases from V and 4 bases from J, leaving 22 bases between. In germline, CDR1 is MNHNS, CDR2 SASEGT. Here the CDR3 reads CASSSRTTQRQYNEQFF. The CDR3 nucleotides are TGTGCCAGCAGCTCCCGGACCACACAACGGCAGTACAATGAGCAGTTCTTC.

This rearrangement joins TRBV20-1 to TRBJ2-5, with a tentative D call TRBD1 (5 bases). Germline CDR1 and CDR2: DFQATT and SNEGSKA (reference sequence). This CDR3 has 14 residues. V was shortened by 5 bases and J by 1 base, with 14 bases between the two germline ends. Here the CDR3 DNA reads TGCAGTGCTCCAGGGTTGCAGTTCCAAGAGACCCAGTACTTC. Amino acid sequence: CSAPGLQFQETQYF.

V and J are TRBV4-2 and TRBJ2-5; 7 nucleotides align to TRBD1. With V trimmed by 1 base and J by 1 base, 3 bases remained unmatched. Germline loops: CDR1 LGHNA, CDR2 YNFKEQ. The CDR3 is 15 residues long. The CDR3 reads CASSQVTGRQETQYF. CDR3 coding DNA: TGTGCCAGCAGCCAAGTGACAGGGCGCCAAGAGACCCAGTACTTC.

The CDR3 region is CASSPTYPYGYTF. CDR3 nucleotide sequence: TGTGCCAGCAGCCCTACATACCCCTATGGCTACACCTTC. The chain uses TRBV21-1 and TRBJ1-2. TRBV21-1 is listed as a pseudogene. This CDR3 has 13 residues.